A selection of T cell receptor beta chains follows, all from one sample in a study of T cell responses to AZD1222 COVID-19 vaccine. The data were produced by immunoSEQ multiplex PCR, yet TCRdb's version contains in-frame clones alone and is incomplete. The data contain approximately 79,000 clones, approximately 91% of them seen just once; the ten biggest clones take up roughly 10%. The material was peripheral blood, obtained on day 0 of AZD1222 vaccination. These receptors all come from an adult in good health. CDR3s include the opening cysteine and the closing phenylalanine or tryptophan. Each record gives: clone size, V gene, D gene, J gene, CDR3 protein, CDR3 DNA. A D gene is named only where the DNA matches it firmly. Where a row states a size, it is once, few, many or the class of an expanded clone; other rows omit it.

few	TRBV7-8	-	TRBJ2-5	CASSWVKAGKTQYF	TGTGCCAGCAGCTGGGTGAAGGCAGGGAAGACCCAGTACTTC
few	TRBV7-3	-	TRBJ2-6	CASSTDGASGANVLTF	TGTGCCAGCAGCACGGACGGAGCCTCTGGGGCCAACGTCCTGACTTTC
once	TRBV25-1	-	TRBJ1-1	CASSDWVGGTEAFF	TGTGCCAGCAGTGATTGGGTTGGAGGTACTGAAGCTTTCTTT
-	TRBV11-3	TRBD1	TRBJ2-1	CASSLDQGGTGNLNEQFF	TGTGCCAGCAGCTTGGACCAAGGAGGGACAGGGAATTTGAATGAGCAGTTCTTC
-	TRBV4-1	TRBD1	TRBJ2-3	CASSQGQGFIDTQYF	TGCGCCAGCAGCCAGGGACAGGGTTTTATAGATACGCAGTATTTT
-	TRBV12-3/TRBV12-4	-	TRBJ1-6	CASSDEGSPLHF	TGTGCCAGCAGCGACGAGGGTTCACCCCTCCACTTT
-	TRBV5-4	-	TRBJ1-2	CASSLGGRGYTF	TGTGCCAGCAGCTTGGGTGGCCGGGGCTACACCTTC
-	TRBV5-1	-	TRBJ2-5	CASSPDRRETQYF	TGCGCCAGCAGCCCTGACAGGCGAGAGACCCAGTACTTC
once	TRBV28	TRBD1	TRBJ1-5	CASSLGQINQPQHF	TGTGCCAGCAGTTTGGGACAGATCAATCAGCCCCAGCATTTT
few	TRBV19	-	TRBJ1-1	CASSIHFILGGAEAFF	TGTGCCAGTAGTATACATTTTATTTTGGGAGGGGCTGAAGCTTTCTTT
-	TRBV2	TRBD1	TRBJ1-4	CASSSTGSFSTNEKLFF	TGTGCCAGCAGTTCGACAGGGAGTTTCAGCACTAATGAAAAACTGTTTTTT
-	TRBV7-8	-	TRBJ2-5	CASSLLAQETQYF	TGTGCCAGCAGCTTACTAGCACAAGAGACCCAGTACTTC
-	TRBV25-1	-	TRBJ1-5	CASSDRTGNGPQHF	TGTGCCAGCAGTGACCGGACGGGGAATGGGCCCCAGCATTTT
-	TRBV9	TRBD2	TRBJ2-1	CASRASGSNEQFF	TGTGCCAGCAGGGCTAGCGGGAGTAATGAGCAGTTCTTC
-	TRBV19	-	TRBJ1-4	CASSKGRINEKLFF	TGTGCCAGTAGTAAGGGTCGGATTAATGAAAAACTGTTTTTT
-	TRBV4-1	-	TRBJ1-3	CASSKFGLPGNTIYF	TGCGCCAGCAGCAAGTTCGGCCTCCCGGGGAACACCATATATTTT
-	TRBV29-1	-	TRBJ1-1	CSGGKGLGTEAFF	TGCAGCGGGGGTAAGGGTTTGGGCACTGAAGCTTTCTTT
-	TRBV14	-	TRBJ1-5	CASSQAVRGPWHF	TGTGCCAGCAGCCAGGCTGTCAGGGGCCCCTGGCATTTT
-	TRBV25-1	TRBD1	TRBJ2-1	CASIDRGFNEQFF	TGTGCCAGCATTGACAGGGGATTCAATGAGCAGTTCTTC
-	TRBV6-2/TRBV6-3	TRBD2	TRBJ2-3	CASSYFPAGRFDTQYF	TGTGCCAGCAGTTACTTCCCAGCGGGGAGATTTGATACGCAGTATTTT